Listed below are T cell receptor beta chains from one sample, sequenced in a study of cytomegalovirus exposure and HLA in healthy donors. The method was immunoSEQ multiplex PCR; TCRdb's version includes in-frame clones alone and lacks a portion of them. The sample yields under 200,000 clones, 82% seen once. Source material: PBMCs. The source is a young woman in good health and CMV-seronegative. The CDR3 runs from the conserved cysteine through the conserved F or W. A D gene is named only where the DNA matches it firmly. Part of the rows lack a size; the others show once, few, many or a class for expanded clones.

>TRBD2|-|TRBJ2-1|TRBV4-2
CASSQRTPTGGGNEQFF
TGTGCCAGCAGCCAAAGGACCCCTACGGGGGGGGGCAATGAGCAGTTCTTC
>-|-|TRBJ2-6|TRBV19
CASTSPLGGSGANVLTF
TGTGCCAGTACCTCCCCTCTGGGGGGCTCTGGGGCCAACGTCCTGACTTTC
>-|-|TRBJ2-3|TRBV11-3
CASTMLALKGTDTQYF
TGTGCCAGCACCATGCTAGCGCTTAAGGGGACAGATACGCAGTATTTT
>TRBD1|-|TRBJ2-3|TRBV7-9
CSSSSPGDRGGDTQYF
TGTTCCAGCAGCTCCCCAGGGGACAGGGGCGGAGATACGCAGTATTTT
>TRBD2|-|TRBJ2-3|TRBV10-2
CASSESPSGTDTQYF
TGCGCCAGCAGTGAGTCCCCTAGCGGGACAGATACGCAGTATTTT
>-|-|TRBJ2-1|TRBV28
CASSLGGQTLHEQFF
TGTGCCAGCAGTCTTGGTGGGCAGACCCTCCATGAGCAGTTCTTC
>TRBD1|once|TRBJ2-1|TRBV9
CASSVRQGALYNEQFF
TGTGCCAGCAGCGTACGACAGGGGGCCCTTTACAATGAGCAGTTCTTC
>TRBD1|-|TRBJ1-1|TRBV4-3
CASSHLVFRDSQLFPNTEAFF
TGCGCCAGCAGCCATCTAGTATTCCGGGACAGCCAATTATTCCCGAACACTGAAGCTTTCTTT
>-|-|TRBJ1-1|TRBV6-6
CASSYASTGPLAFF
TGTGCCAGCAGTTACGCCTCGACAGGCCCATTAGCTTTCTTT
>TRBD1|-|TRBJ2-7|TRBV27
CASSRGRGRPGDEQYF
TGTGCCAGTTCCCGGGGCAGGGGGCGCCCAGGGGACGAGCAGTACTTC
>TRBD2|-|TRBJ2-7|TRBV28
CASTVAGGAYEQYF
TGTGCCAGCACCGTAGCGGGAGGGGCCTACGAGCAGTACTTC
>-|few|TRBJ1-3|TRBV10-3
CAISEYSNTIYF
TGTGCCATCAGTGAATATTCAAACACCATATATTTT
>TRBD1|few|TRBJ1-1|TRBV6-5
CASSRDRGTEAFF
TGTGCCAGCAGCCGGGACAGGGGAACTGAAGCTTTCTTT
>TRBD1|-|TRBJ1-3|TRBV30
CAWSGQGGKPSGNTIYF
TGTGCCTGGAGTGGACAGGGGGGTAAACCCTCTGGAAACACCATATATTTT
>-|-|TRBJ1-4|TRBV28
CASGPSTERREKLFF
TGTGCCAGCGGGCCCTCGACGGAAAGAAGAGAAAAACTGTTTTTT
>TRBD1|-|TRBJ1-1|TRBV4-3
CASSQAIPGQVPNTEAFF
TGCGCCAGCAGCCAAGCTATCCCGGGACAGGTGCCGAACACTGAAGCTTTCTTT
>TRBD2|few|TRBJ2-3|TRBV5-1
CASSPGLVTDTQYF
TGCGCCAGCAGCCCGGGACTAGTAACAGATACGCAGTATTTT
>-|-|TRBJ1-6|TRBV25-1
CASSVQAYNSPLHF
TGTGCCAGCAGTGTGCAGGCCTATAATTCACCCCTCCACTTT
>TRBD1|-|TRBJ2-1|TRBV7-2
CASSSSTGVYEQFF
TGTGCCAGCAGCTCTAGTACAGGGGTCTATGAGCAGTTCTTC
>TRBD1|-|TRBJ1-2|TRBV11-3
CASSFLAQGEGYTF
TGTGCCAGCAGCTTCCTGGCCCAGGGGGAAGGCTACACCTTC
>TRBD2|-|TRBJ2-1|TRBV19
CASSPVGLAGVEGNEQFF
TGTGCCAGTAGCCCGGTGGGGCTAGCGGGAGTTGAGGGCAATGAGCAGTTCTTC
>-|-|TRBJ1-1|TRBV11-3
CASSEYGGAFF
TGTGCCAGCAGCGAGTACGGGGGAGCTTTCTTT
>TRBD2|once|TRBJ2-1|TRBV11-2
CASSSLAGRATYNEQFF
TGTGCCAGCAGCTCTCTAGCTGGGAGGGCCACCTACAATGAGCAGTTCTTC
>TRBD2|-|TRBJ2-7|TRBV6-5
CASSSLSTSGSKQYF
TGTGCCAGCAGTTCCTTGTCGACTAGCGGGAGTAAGCAGTACTTC
>-|-|TRBJ2-1|TRBV14
CASSQELTALQFF
TGTGCCAGCAGCCAAGAGTTGACCGCACTACAGTTCTTC
>-|-|TRBJ2-7|TRBV15
CATSTGDSYEQYF
TGTGCCACCAGCACCGGAGACTCCTACGAGCAGTACTTC
>-|-|TRBJ1-1|TRBV7-6
CASSPRVLTEAFF
TGTGCCAGCAGCCCTAGAGTCCTCACTGAAGCTTTCTTT
>-|-|TRBJ1-6|TRBV25-1
CASSEFSGHSPLHF
TGTGCCAGCAGTGAATTCAGCGGCCATTCACCCCTCCACTTT
>-|once|TRBJ2-1|TRBV28
CASIGGPSRNEQFF
TGTGCCAGCATTGGAGGGCCCTCGAGAAATGAGCAGTTCTTC
>-|-|TRBJ1-5|TRBV28
CASSLGRDQPQHF
TGTGCCAGCAGTTTAGGCAGGGATCAGCCCCAGCATTTT
>TRBD2|-|TRBJ2-4|TRBV11-2
CASSLPRGTSGKNIQYF
TGTGCCAGCAGCTTACCTAGGGGGACTAGCGGAAAAAACATTCAGTACTTC
>-|-|TRBJ2-1|TRBV7-6
CASSLALDSSLPNEQFF
TGTGCCAGCAGCTTAGCCTTGGACAGCTCCCTACCCAATGAGCAGTTCTTC
>-|-|TRBJ2-7|TRBV7-2
CASSLAGSGPYEQYF
TGTGCCAGCAGCTTAGCGGGTAGCGGACCCTACGAGCAGTACTTC
>TRBD1|-|TRBJ2-5|TRBV5-4
CASSPGTAQETQYF
TGTGCCAGCAGCCCCGGGACAGCACAGGAGACCCAGTACTTC
>TRBD2|-|TRBJ2-1|TRBV25-1
CASSMNIELAGFNEQFF
TGTGCCAGCAGTATGAATATCGAACTAGCGGGATTTAATGAGCAGTTCTTC
>TRBD2|-|TRBJ2-1|TRBV7-2
CASSFETSGYNEQFF
TGTGCCAGCAGCTTTGAGACTAGCGGATACAATGAGCAGTTCTTC
>TRBD1|-|TRBJ1-2|TRBV5-3
CARSLEKAGQGGGYTF
TGTGCCAGAAGCTTGGAGAAAGCGGGACAGGGCGGTGGCTACACCTTC
>-|-|TRBJ2-5|TRBV9
CASSVDSGLQETQYF
TGTGCCAGCAGCGTAGACTCAGGGCTACAGGAGACCCAGTACTTC
>-|-|TRBJ2-2|TRBV7-2
CASSPVRAGRTGELFF
TGTGCCAGCAGCCCCGTGAGGGCAGGACGCACCGGGGAGCTGTTTTTT
>-|-|TRBJ2-1|TRBV28
CASSLGQFSYNEQFF
TGTGCCAGCAGTTTGGGCCAATTCTCCTACAATGAGCAGTTCTTC